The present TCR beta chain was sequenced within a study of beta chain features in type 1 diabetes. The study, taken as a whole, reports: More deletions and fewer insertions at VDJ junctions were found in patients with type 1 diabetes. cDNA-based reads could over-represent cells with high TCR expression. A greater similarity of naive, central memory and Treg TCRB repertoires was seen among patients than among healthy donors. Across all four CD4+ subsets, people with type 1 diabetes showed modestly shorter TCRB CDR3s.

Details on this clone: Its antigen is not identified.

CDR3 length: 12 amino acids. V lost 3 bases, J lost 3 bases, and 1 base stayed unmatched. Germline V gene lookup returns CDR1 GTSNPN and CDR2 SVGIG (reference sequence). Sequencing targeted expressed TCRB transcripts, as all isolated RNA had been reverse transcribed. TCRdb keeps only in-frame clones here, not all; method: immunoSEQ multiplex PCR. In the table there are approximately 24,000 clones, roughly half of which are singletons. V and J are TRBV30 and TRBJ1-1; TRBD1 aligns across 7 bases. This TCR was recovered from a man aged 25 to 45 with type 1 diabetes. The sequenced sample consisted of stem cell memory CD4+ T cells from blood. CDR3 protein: CAWSRGDTEAFF. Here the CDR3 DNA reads TGTGCCTGGAGCAGGGGGGACACTGAAGCTTTCTTT.